A single sample gave rise to the 8 T cell receptor beta chains below, sequenced in a study of blood T cells in healthy people across ages. A J-beta primer mix and a sample-barcoded 5' primer were used in a second PCR of roughly 7 to 12 cycles. TCRdb passed the 5' RACE reads through MiXCR, listing each CDR3 protein once. The sample shows about 1.6 million distinct CDR3 sequences, about 35% of them seen only once. Sequencing input: blood. The receptors here all came from a woman aged 25 to 45 in good health.

This clonotype was counted only a few times. The chain employs TRBV20-1 and TRBJ2-1; 10 positions agree with TRBD2. CDR3 size: 15 residues. Germline V gene sequence: CDR1 DFQATT, CDR2 SNEGSKA (reference sequence). The V segment lost 0 bases and the J segment 7 bases; nucleotides outside the gene matches: 6. CDR3 loop: CSARDLAGVNNEQFF. The CDR3 DNA reads TGCAGTGCTAGAGATCTAGCGGGAGTTAATAATGAGCAGTTCTTC.

The chain combines TRBV6-1 with TRBJ1-1, with D uncertain. With 8 bases removed from V and 10 bases from J, the gap between germline ends came to 17 bases. Germline loops: CDR1 MNHNS, CDR2 SASEGT. The CDR3 has 12 amino acids. The CDR3 region is CASAYPLPPAFF. CDR3 in DNA: TGTGCCAGCGCATATCCCCTGCCCCCAGCTTTCTTT.

Many counts were recorded for this clonotype. This chain uses TRBV29-1 with TRBJ2-1; a weak D match, TRBD2 (5 bases). Per the germline V gene, CDR1 is SQVTM and CDR2 is ANQGSEA. The CDR3 length is 11 residues. The CDR3 loop is CSSLVYNEQFF. The CDR3 coding sequence is TGCAGTTCACTAGTCTACAATGAGCAGTTCTTC.

This clonotype was seen only a few times. The J gene is TRBJ1-1, the V gene TRBV6-2 or TRBV6-3; no reliable D call. V was trimmed by 6 bases and J by 5 bases, leaving 16 bases between them. The CDR3 is 14 residues long. Germline CDR1 and CDR2: MNHEY and SVGEGT. CDR3 in amino acids: CASRLNGGYTEAFF. CDR3 sequence (DNA): TGTGCCAGCAGATTAAATGGAGGGTATACTGAAGCTTTCTTT.

This clonotype was recorded a few times. The chain links TRBV28 to TRBJ2-1; D gene ambiguous. Trimming took 5 bases from V and 8 from J, leaving 16 bases between them. CDR3 length: 14 amino acids. The germline V gene encodes CDR1 MDHEN and CDR2 SYDVKM. For the CDR3, the DNA is TGTGCCAGCAGTCTCCGGCAGCTCCGGCATGAGCAGTTCTTC. This codes for CASSLRQLRHEQFF. The full variable domain, rest sourced from reference TRBV28 and TRBJ2-1, is DVKVTQSSRYLVKRTGEKVFLECVQDMDHENMFWYRQDPGLGLRLIYFSYDVKMKEKGDIPEGYSVSREKKERFSLILESASTNQTSMYLCASSLRQLRHEQFFGPGTRLTVL.

In its sample, this clonotype was seen a few times. The chain carries TRBV28 and TRBJ1-5; 7 bases match TRBD1. The germline V gene encodes CDR1 MDHEN and CDR2 SYDVKM. The CDR3 is 16 amino acids. V lost 1 base, J lost 4 bases, and 7 bases stayed unmatched. The chain's CDR3 is CASSLYRDSPNQPQHF. CDR3 bases: TGTGCCAGCAGTTTATATCGGGACAGCCCGAATCAGCCCCAGCATTTT.

This chain joins TRBV15 and TRBJ2-1, with D unclear. In germline, CDR1 is LNHNV, CDR2 YYDKDF (reference sequence). V was clipped by 5 bases and J by 9 bases, with 20 bases between them. This CDR3 region has 15 residues. CDR3 nucleotide sequence: TGTGCCACCAGCTTCTGGGGTGCCCCCGGTGGTGAGCAGTTCTTC. Protein product: CATSFWGAPGGEQFF.

This clonotype was seen a few times. The chain links TRBV20-1 to TRBJ1-5; TRBD1 matches 7 bases. Germline-derived CDR1 and CDR2 are DFQATT and SNEGSKA (reference sequence). V lost 5 bases to trimming and J lost 5 bases; unmatched junction nucleotides: 6. There are 13 residues in the CDR3. DNA for the CDR3: TGCAGTGCTGCGGGACAGATAGATCAGCCCCAGCATTTT. It is translated as CSAAGQIDQPQHF.